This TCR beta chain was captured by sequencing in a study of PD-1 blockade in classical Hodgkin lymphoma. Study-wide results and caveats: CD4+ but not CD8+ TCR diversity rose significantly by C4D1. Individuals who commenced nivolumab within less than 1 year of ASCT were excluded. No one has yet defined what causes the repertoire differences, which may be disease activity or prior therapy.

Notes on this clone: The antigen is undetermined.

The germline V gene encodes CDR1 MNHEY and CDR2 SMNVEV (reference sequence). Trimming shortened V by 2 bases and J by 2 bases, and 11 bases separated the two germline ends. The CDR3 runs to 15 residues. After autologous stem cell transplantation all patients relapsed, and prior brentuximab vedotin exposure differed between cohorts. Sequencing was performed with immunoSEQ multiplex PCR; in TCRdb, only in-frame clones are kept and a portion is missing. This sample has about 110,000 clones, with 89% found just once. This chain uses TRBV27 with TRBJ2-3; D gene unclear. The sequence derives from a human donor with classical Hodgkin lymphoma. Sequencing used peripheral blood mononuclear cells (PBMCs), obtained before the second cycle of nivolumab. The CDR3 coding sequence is TGTGCCAGCAGTTTAGGAGACTTCAACACAGATACGCAGTATTTT. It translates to CASSLGDFNTDTQYF.